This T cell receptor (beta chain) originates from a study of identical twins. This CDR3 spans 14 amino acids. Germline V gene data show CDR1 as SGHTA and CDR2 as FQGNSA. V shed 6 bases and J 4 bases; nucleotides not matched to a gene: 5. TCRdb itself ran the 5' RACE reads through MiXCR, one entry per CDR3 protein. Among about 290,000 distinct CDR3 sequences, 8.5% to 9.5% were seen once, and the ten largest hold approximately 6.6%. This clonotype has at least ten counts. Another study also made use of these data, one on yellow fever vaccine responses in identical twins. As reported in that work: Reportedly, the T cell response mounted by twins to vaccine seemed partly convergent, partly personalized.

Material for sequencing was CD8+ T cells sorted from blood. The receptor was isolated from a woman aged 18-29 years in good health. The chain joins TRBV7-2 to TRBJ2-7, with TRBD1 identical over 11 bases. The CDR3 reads CASSSGTGGYEQYF. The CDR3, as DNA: TGTGCCAGCAGTTCAGGGACAGGGGGTTACGAGCAGTACTTC.